The 16 T cell receptor beta chains below were found in one sample sequenced in a study of T cells in Graves' hyperthyroidism and ophthalmopathy. The investigators amplified TCR beta CDR3 regions from RNA transcripts. Primed by the HTBI set, a first-round RT-PCR was run on the TCR CDR3. In TCRdb, the multiplex PCR reads were re-called with MiXCR into one record per CDR3 protein. The data hold roughly 400,000 distinct CDR3 sequences, with more than 13% observed a single time. The sample consisted of blood. These receptor sequences come from a man aged 45-60 years with Graves' ophthalmopathy.

Ten or more counts support this clonotype. The chain employs TRBV12-5 and TRBJ2-5; TRBD1 matches at 9 bases. The CDR3 consists of 16 residues. V shed 0 bases, J shed 5 bases, and the junction held 7 bases outside the gene matches. Germline-derived CDR1 and CDR2 are LGHNT and FRNRAP. This chain's CDR3 is CASGLVKQGAEETQYF. The CDR3, as DNA: TGTGCTAGTGGTTTGGTAAAACAGGGGGCCGAGGAGACCCAGTACTTC.

This clonotype was counted between two and nine times. V gene TRBV24-1 combines with J gene TRBJ2-1; D gene unclear. Germline V gene lookup returns CDR1 KGHDR and CDR2 SFDVKD. V gave up 12 bases and J gave up 2 bases, with 13 bases separating them. The CDR3 spans 13 residues. The CDR3 spells CAFRSGAYNEQFF. The CDR3 coding sequence is TGTGCCTTCCGCTCCGGAGCCTACAATGAGCAGTTCTTC.

The table lists this clonotype with a few counts. The chain has TRBV7-9 and TRBJ2-1, with a tentative D call TRBD1 (6 bases). V was shortened by 5 bases and J by 9 bases, with 11 bases between the two germline ends. CDR1 SEHNR and CDR2 FQNEAQ come from the germline V gene (reference sequence). The CDR3 is made up of 12 amino acids. The CDR3 here is CASSTTGIEQFF. The DNA for the CDR3 is TGTGCCAGCAGCACTACAGGGATTGAGCAGTTCTTC.

The table lists this clonotype with a few counts. The rearrangement joins TRBV2 to TRBJ2-6; 8 bases match TRBD1. This CDR3 has 17 residues. Per germline, CDR1 SNHLY and CDR2 FYNNEI. V trimming: 6 bases; J trimming: 0 bases; junction bases outside the gene matches: 7. The CDR3 loop is CASSLQGAASGANVLTF. CDR3 nucleotide sequence: TGTGCCAGCAGCCTCCAGGGGGCCGCCTCTGGGGCCAACGTCCTGACTTTC.

This clonotype was found many times. This chain links TRBV29-1 with TRBJ2-5; D is undetermined. This CDR3 contains 13 residues. Germline CDR1 is SQVTM and CDR2 is ANQGSEA. Trimming cost V 2 bases and J 5 bases, with 12 bases left between them. The CDR3 protein is CSVERTPRETQYF. In DNA, the CDR3 is TGCAGCGTTGAACGGACCCCGAGGGAGACCCAGTACTTC.

Concerning this clonotype: A read error may be the cause here, since a much bigger clone is one base away. This chain links TRBV5-5 with TRBJ2-7; D is possibly TRBD1 (6 bases). The DNA end favors TRBJ2-1, so the J call may be wrong. The CDR3 is 15 amino acids. Germline CDR1 and CDR2: SGHKS and YYEKEE (reference sequence). The CDR3 DNA reads TGTGCCAGCAGCTTGGACAGGGACGGCTCCTACGAGCAGTTCTTC. This encodes CASSLDRDGSYEQFF.

This clonotype has only a few counts. The genes are TRBV24-1 and TRBJ1-6; tentative D call: TRBD1 (5 bases). The CDR3 runs 12 residues. V dropped 4 bases and J dropped 8 bases, with 5 bases sitting between them. Germline V lookup: CDR1 KGHDR, CDR2 SFDVKD. The CDR3 sequence is CATSEQDSPLHF. The CDR3, as DNA: TGTGCCACCAGTGAACAGGATTCACCCCTCCACTTT.

The V call is TRBV29-1, the J call TRBJ1-1; D is unclear. Trimming pared 2 bases from V and 0 bases from J, leaving 7 bases between. The CDR3 contains 13 residues. Germline CDR1 is SQVTM and CDR2 is ANQGSEA. The CDR3 reads CSVESGLNTEAFF. The CDR3 DNA follows: TGCAGCGTTGAATCCGGACTGAACACTGAAGCTTTCTTT.

This clonotype was seen at least ten times. V gene TRBV7-9 combines with J gene TRBJ2-5; D gene unclear. V lost 6 bases, J lost 0 bases, and 11 bases lay in between. Germline CDR1 reads SEHNR; CDR2 reads FQNEAQ (reference sequence). The CDR3 loop spans 14 amino acids. Here the CDR3 reads CASSSRTHQETQYF. DNA for the CDR3: TGTGCCAGCAGTTCACGGACCCACCAAGAGACCCAGTACTTC.

This clonotype occurred many times. The chain uses TRBV10-1 and TRBJ2-7, with unresolved D. Trimming cost V 0 bases and J 5 bases, with 8 bases left between them. CDR1 and CDR2 from the germline V gene are WNHNN and SYGVQD (reference sequence). The CDR3 is 13 amino acids. DNA for the CDR3: TGCGCCAGCAGTGAGTCGAATCACGACGAGCAGTACTTC. Amino acid sequence: CASSESNHDEQYF.

About this clonotype itself: This may come from a read error, since a much larger clone is one base off. The chain is built from TRBV7-9 and TRBJ2-5, with a possible D match to TRBD2 (6 bases). The CDR3 consists of 16 residues. From germline, CDR1 is SEHNR and CDR2 FQNEAQ (reference sequence). The CDR3 region has the DNA TGTGCCAGCAGCTTAGTTGGCGGGGCGAAGGGAGAGACCCAGTGCTTC. Its protein product is CASSLVGGAKGETQCF.

This clonotype was seen only a few times. V gene TRBV2 combines with J gene TRBJ2-1, with 8 bases that match TRBD1. CDR3 length: 13 amino acids. V lost 5 bases to trimming and J lost 7 bases; unmatched junction nucleotides: 4. Germline CDR1 is SNHLY and CDR2 is FYNNEI. CDR3 in DNA: TGTGCCAGCAGTACTCAGGGGGCAAATGAGCAGTTCTTC. Translation: CASSTQGANEQFF.

This clonotype was observed many times. V gene TRBV6-5 combines with J gene TRBJ1-1, with TRBD1 as a possible D gene (5 bases). Looked up from germline, CDR1 is MNHEY and CDR2 is SVGAGI. V was pared by 1 base and J by 1 base, with 13 bases between. CDR3 length: 16 amino acids. Here the CDR3 reads CASSYFGTGGNTEAFF. The CDR3 nucleotides are TGTGCCAGCAGTTACTTCGGGACGGGAGGGAACACTGAAGCTTTCTTT.

The table lists this clonotype with many counts. The chain couples TRBV7-8 to TRBJ1-1; no clear D gene. Trimming took 0 bases from V and 3 from J, leaving 5 bases between them. Germline V gene lookup returns CDR1 SGHVS and CDR2 FQNEAQ. The length of the CDR3 is 13 residues. DNA of the CDR3: TGTGCCAGCAGCTTAGCGCCTGACACTGAAGCTTTCTTT. As protein: CASSLAPDTEAFF.

This clonotype was detected ten times or more. The chain uses TRBV5-8 and TRBJ1-2; no firm D call. Trimming removed 4 bases from V and 6 bases from J, with 10 bases in between. The length of the CDR3 is 12 residues. CDR1 is SGHTS and CDR2 is YDEGEE in the germline V gene. CDR3 sequence: CASSLSRDGYTF. In DNA, the CDR3 is TGTGCCAGCAGCCTTAGCCGGGATGGCTACACCTTC.

V is TRBV28 and J is TRBJ1-1; 7 nucleotides line up with TRBD1. The CDR3 consists of 17 residues. V shed 5 bases and J 1 base; nucleotides not matched to a gene: 13. CDR1 and CDR2 (germline): MDHEN, SYDVKM. The CDR3: CASSRWDSFFANTEAFF. In nucleotides, the CDR3 is TGTGCCAGCAGTAGATGGGACAGCTTCTTCGCGAACACTGAAGCTTTCTTT.